One and the same sample provided the 30 T cell receptor beta chains below, sequenced in a study of CD8+ T cells in alopecia areata. Treatment meaning: oral pan-JAK inhibitor, 5-10 mg twice daily. RNA extraction was followed by reverse transcription into cDNA, which acted as the sequencing template. Clones were sequenced by immunoSEQ multiplex PCR, and TCRdb holds only the in-frame ones, with some missing. The sample has under 200,000 clones, approximately 65% seen once. Sequencing was performed on CD4+ T cells sorted from blood, taken at week 4, from a patient treated with tofacitinib. The origin of the receptors is a human donor with alopecia areata.

This clone was seen more than once but under ten times. The chain joins TRBV6-6 to TRBJ2-6; TRBD1 might be the D (6 bases). The germline CDR1 and CDR2 sequences are MNHNY and SVGAGI (reference sequence). V dropped 6 bases and J dropped 8 bases, with 14 bases sitting between them. This CDR3 is 14 amino acids long. The CDR3 nucleotides read TGTGCCAGCAGCCCCGGCGGACAGCCCAACGTCCTGACTTTC. Its translation is CASSPGGQPNVLTF.

This clone was detected only a few times. V gene TRBV7-3 combines with J gene TRBJ1-1, with a possible D match to TRBD1 (6 bases). Germline CDR1 and CDR2: SGHTA and FQGTGA. The CDR3 loop spans 14 amino acids. Trimming cost V 2 bases and J 1 base, with 8 bases left between them. The CDR3 bases are TGTGCCAGCAGCTTAGGACAGTCGAACACTGAAGCTTTCTTT. It codes for CASSLGQSNTEAFF.

V usage is TRBV30 and J usage is TRBJ1-2; no definite D call. Germline assignment: CDR1 GTSNPN and CDR2 SVGIG (reference sequence). Trimming took off 0 bases at V and 1 base at J, with 3 bases between the two ends. The CDR3 runs 12 residues. The CDR3 DNA reads TGTGCCTGGAGTGTACATAACTATGGCTACACCTTC. This gives the protein CAWSVHNYGYTF.

This chain links TRBV5-1 with TRBJ1-2; no firm D call. CDR3 length: 13 residues. Trimming cost V 0 bases and J 4 bases, with 7 bases left between them. Germline CDR1 SGHRS, CDR2 YFSETQ. The CDR3 DNA reads as TGCGCCAGCAGCTTGGATGGGAGCTATGGCTACACCTTC. This encodes CASSLDGSYGYTF.

This clone was counted only a few times. The chain employs TRBV30 and TRBJ1-5; the D is unclear. The CDR3 is made up of 13 amino acids. Germline CDR1 GTSNPN, CDR2 SVGIG (reference sequence). V dropped 4 bases and J dropped 4 bases, with 11 bases sitting between them. CDR3 coding DNA: TGTGCCTGGACGGCCGGAGGGAATCAGCCCCAGCATTTT. Protein product: CAWTAGGNQPQHF.

V is TRBV5-1 and J is TRBJ2-5; 7 bases fit TRBD1. Trimming cost V 0 bases and J 7 bases; bases outside gene matches: 15. The CDR3 contains 17 residues. The germline V gene encodes CDR1 SGHRS and CDR2 YFSETQ. CDR3 DNA sequence: TGCGCCAGCAGCTTGGAGGCTGTGTCAGGGGGTTCAGGGACCCAGTACTTC. Amino acid sequence: CASSLEAVSGGSGTQYF.

The rearrangement uses TRBV29-1 and TRBJ2-1; a weak D match, TRBD1 (5 bases). The CDR3 sequence is 14 residues long. Germline assignment: CDR1 SQVTM and CDR2 ANQGSEA. V was cut by 4 bases and J by 5 bases, with 15 bases left in between. The CDR3 region is CSVGEGVPNNEQFF. The CDR3 DNA follows: TGCAGCGTTGGGGAAGGGGTCCCAAACAATGAGCAGTTCTTC.

The gene calls are TRBV5-1 and TRBJ2-2; 7 nucleotides agree with TRBD1. This CDR3 comprises 16 residues. J was trimmed by 4 bases and V by 3 bases; bases with no gene match: 9. Germline CDR1 and CDR2: SGHRS and YFSETQ. CDR3 amino acids: CASSYNSGTVTGELFF. DNA of the CDR3: TGCGCCAGCAGCTATAACTCCGGGACAGTCACCGGGGAGCTGTTTTTT.

The CDR3 loop is CASSLAQGTSETQYF. The CDR3 DNA sequence: TGTGCCAGCAGCTTAGCCCAGGGGACCTCAGAGACCCAGTACTTC. The chain employs TRBV13 and TRBJ2-5; weak D call: TRBD1 (6 bases). Germline V gene data show CDR1 as PRHDT and CDR2 as FYEKMQ (reference sequence). The CDR3 runs to 15 residues. V lost 1 base and J lost 4, with 13 bases in between.

The rearrangement joins TRBV30 to TRBJ1-4; no clear D gene. The CDR3 spans 14 residues. Germline loops: CDR1 GTSNPN, CDR2 SVGIG (reference sequence). The ends were cut back, 6 bases at V and 5 bases at J, with 16 bases in the middle. CDR3 residues: CACPGGQSNEKLFF. The CDR3 DNA follows: TGTGCCTGCCCTGGAGGGCAGTCGAATGAAAAACTGTTTTTT.

This clone was detected once. The DNA for the CDR3 is TGCAGCGTAAGCCCGGGACTGCTAGCCAAAAACATTCAGTACTTC. Its translation is CSVSPGLLAKNIQYF. The rearrangement joins TRBV29-1 to TRBJ2-4, with D perhaps TRBD2 (6 bases). Germline V lookup: CDR1 SQVTM, CDR2 ANQGSEA. This CDR3 spans 15 amino acids. V lost 6 bases and J 0 bases, leaving 15 bases between the germline ends.

The CDR3 sequence: CSVVGLGPPGQYF. The CDR3 DNA sequence: TGCAGCGTTGTTGGTTTGGGCCCCCCTGGGCAGTACTTC. The chain couples TRBV29-1 to TRBJ2-7; D not certain. CDR1 SQVTM and CDR2 ANQGSEA come from the germline V gene. This CDR3 is built from 13 residues. V shed 4 bases and J shed 9 bases, with 19 bases lying between them.

The rearrangement joins TRBV5-1 to TRBJ2-5, with D possibly being TRBD1 (5 bases). Germline CDR1 reads SGHRS; CDR2 reads YFSETQ. V dropped 0 bases and J dropped 0 bases, with 6 bases sitting between them. The length of the CDR3 is 14 residues. In DNA form, the CDR3 reads TGCGCCAGCAGCTTGGTACAGGACCAAGAGACCCAGTACTTC. This codes for CASSLVQDQETQYF.

This clone has more than one count but fewer than ten. The chain uses TRBV7-2 and TRBJ2-1; possibly TRBD2 for D (5 bases). Between the trimmed V and J ends, which lost 3 bases and 9 bases, there was a span of 9 bases. Germline V gene data show CDR1 as SGHTA and CDR2 as FQGNSA. This CDR3 is 12 amino acids long. The CDR3 sequence is CASSFPEGEQFF. CDR3 nucleotides: TGTGCCAGCAGCTTCCCTGAGGGTGAGCAGTTCTTC.

In its sample, this clone was seen a few times. Other DNA sequences in the same sample also yield this CDR3. This chain joins TRBV29-1 and TRBJ1-1; D possibly corresponds to TRBD1 (5 bases). This CDR3 has 13 amino acids. Germline-derived CDR1 and CDR2 are SQVTM and ANQGSEA. Trimming pared 1 base from V and 3 bases from J, leaving 9 bases between. CDR3 loop: CSVEGRGDTEAFF. For the CDR3, the DNA is TGCAGCGTTGAAGGGCGAGGGGACACTGAAGCTTTCTTT. Full variable domain (remainder filled in from reference TRBV29-1 and TRBJ1-1): SAVISQKPSRDICQRGTSLTIQCQVDSQVTMMFWYRQQPGQSLTLIATANQGSEATYESGFVIDKFPISRPNLTFSTLTVSNMSPEDSSIYLCSVEGRGDTEAFFGQGTRLTVV.

The chain is built from TRBV29-1 and TRBJ2-2; D remains ambiguous. The CDR3 is 15 amino acids. Per germline, CDR1 SQVTM and CDR2 ANQGSEA. V was cut by 5 bases and J by 7 bases, with 20 bases left in between. The CDR3 is CSVSANGRSIGELFF. Written as DNA, the CDR3 is TGCAGCGTTTCGGCTAATGGCAGGTCCATCGGGGAGCTGTTTTTT.

The chain joins TRBV25-1 to TRBJ2-7; perhaps TRBD1 as D (6 bases). This CDR3 has 14 residues. Germline assignment: CDR1 MGHDK and CDR2 SYGVNS. V shed 5 bases and J shed 0 bases, with 11 bases lying between them. The CDR3 is CASSRQGSSYEQYF. CDR3 DNA: TGTGCCAGCAGTCGGCAGGGGAGCTCCTACGAGCAGTACTTC.

CDR3 region: CAWSVPGVPGANVLTF. The CDR3 DNA sequence: TGTGCCTGGAGTGTACCGGGCGTACCTGGGGCCAACGTCCTGACTTTC. The chain joins TRBV30 to TRBJ2-6; D uncertain. Per the germline V gene, CDR1 is GTSNPN and CDR2 is SVGIG (reference sequence). V was pared by 0 bases and J by 2 bases, with 11 bases between. This CDR3 has 16 amino acids.

Only one count was recorded for this clone. This chain connects TRBV30 to TRBJ2-5; 8 bases agree with TRBD2. Germline V gene sequence: CDR1 GTSNPN, CDR2 SVGIG (reference sequence). V trimming: 8 bases; J trimming: 7 bases; junction bases outside the gene matches: 15. There are 14 residues in the CDR3. CDR3: CAIGMSSGSGTQYF. The DNA of the CDR3 is TGTGCCATTGGTATGTCTAGCGGGTCCGGGACCCAGTACTTC.

This clone has only one observation. The V and J genes are TRBV6-5 and TRBJ2-3; D is uncertain. CDR1 MNHEY and CDR2 SVGAGI come from the germline V gene. The CDR3 contains 13 residues. The V gene lost 2 bases and the J gene lost 2 bases, with 5 bases spanning the gap. CDR3 DNA: TGTGCCAGCAGTTACAGTCTCACAGATACGCAGTATTTT. Its translation is CASSYSLTDTQYF.

This clone was counted once. The chain recombines TRBV6-5 with TRBJ2-1, with no clear D. CDR1 is MNHEY and CDR2 is SVGAGI in the germline V gene. Trimming removed 2 bases at V and 6 bases at J, with 14 bases between. The CDR3 consists of 15 residues. The CDR3, as DNA: TGTGCCAGCAGTTACACCCCCGGCAGGCCCAATGAGCAGTTCTTC. Translation gives CASSYTPGRPNEQFF.

The chain recombines TRBV27 with TRBJ1-2; D is possibly TRBD1 (6 bases). The CDR3 spans 15 residues. CDR1 is MNHEY and CDR2 is SMNVEV in the germline V gene (reference sequence). Trimming cost V 2 bases and J 0 bases, with 10 bases left between them. CDR3 in DNA: TGTGCCAGCAGTTTAGGAGGGACACCTAACTATGGCTACACCTTC. Translation gives CASSLGGTPNYGYTF.

The chain recombines TRBV25-1 with TRBJ1-6, with a weak D call TRBD1 (6 bases). Per the germline V gene, CDR1 is MGHDK and CDR2 is SYGVNS. The CDR3 loop spans 14 amino acids. With 6 bases removed from V and 7 bases from J, the gap between germline ends came to 13 bases. The CDR3 sequence is CASRQGTGNSPLHF. The CDR3, as DNA: TGTGCCAGCAGACAGGGAACGGGAAATTCACCCCTCCACTTT. Filled out from reference TRBV25-1 and TRBJ1-6, the complete variable domain reads EADIYQTPRYLVIGTGKKITLECSQTMGHDKMYWYQQDPGMELHLIHYSYGVNSTEKGDLSSESTVSRIRTEHFPLTLESARPSHTSQYLCASRQGTGNSPLHFGNGTRLTVT.

This clone has only a few counts. This chain links TRBV10-3 with TRBJ2-5, with TRBD1 matching over 8 bases. There are 14 residues in the CDR3. The germline V gene encodes CDR1 ENHRY and CDR2 SYGVKD. The trim removed 0 bases at V and 5 bases at J, leaving 2 bases unmatched. The DNA of the CDR3 is TGTGCCATCAGTGAGTCGACAGGGGAGGAGACCCAGTACTTC. Translation gives CAISESTGEETQYF.

CDR3 amino acids: CASSPTVHNTEAFF. In nucleotides, the CDR3 is TGTGCCAGCAGTCCGACGGTACACAACACTGAAGCTTTCTTT. This sequence joins TRBV27 and TRBJ1-1; D unresolved. The CDR3 consists of 14 residues. From germline, CDR1 is MNHEY and CDR2 SMNVEV (reference sequence). Trimming pared 5 bases from V and 2 bases from J, leaving 12 bases between.

The gene calls are TRBV2 and TRBJ2-5; no clear D gene. Germline CDR1 and CDR2: SNHLY and FYNNEI. V was pared by 4 bases and J by 3 bases, with 12 bases between. This CDR3 spans 14 amino acids. CDR3 in DNA: TGTGCCAGCAGTGCGCTTAGGGTAGAAGAGACCCAGTACTTC. Translated, it gives CASSALRVEETQYF.

The chain is built from TRBV14 and TRBJ1-2; no definite D call. The V end lost 4 bases, the J end lost 6 bases, and 12 bases lay between the germline ends. The germline CDR1 and CDR2 sequences are SGHDN and FVKESK. CDR3 length: 13 residues. CDR3 amino acids: CASSPRGGDGYTF. CDR3 coding DNA: TGTGCCAGCAGCCCCCGAGGAGGAGATGGCTACACCTTC. Combining the CDR3 with reference TRBV14 and TRBJ1-2 gives the whole variable domain EAGVTQFPSHSVIEKGQTVTLRCDPISGHDNLYWYRRVMGKEIKFLLHFVKESKQDESGMPNNRFLAERTGGTYSTLKVQPAELEDSGVYFCASSPRGGDGYTFGSGTRLTVV.

This clone was seen a few times. The chain employs TRBV25-1 and TRBJ1-2; D is unresolved. The CDR3 sequence is 12 residues long. The germline V gene has CDR1 MGHDK and CDR2 SYGVNS. Trimming cost V 6 bases and J 1 base, with 6 bases left between them. In DNA, the CDR3 is TGTGCCAGCAGCCGGTATAACTATGGCTACACCTTC. Residues: CASSRYNYGYTF.

This clone came up a few times. The V gene is TRBV7-2, the J gene TRBJ1-5, with D maybe TRBD1 (6 bases). Between the trimmed V and J ends, which lost 5 bases and 5 bases, there was a span of 10 bases. The CDR3 has 13 residues. Germline V gene data show CDR1 as SGHTA and CDR2 as FQGNSA. For the CDR3, the DNA is TGTGCCAGCAGCCGGGACACAGATCAGCCCCAGCATTTT. This codes for CASSRDTDQPQHF.

J is TRBJ1-1 and V is TRBV11-2; D is possibly TRBD1 (6 bases). The CDR3 totals 15 residues. V gave up 3 bases and J gave up 5 bases, with 16 bases separating them. The germline V gene encodes CDR1 SGHAT and CDR2 FQNNGV. CDR3 sequence (DNA): TGTGCCAGCAGCTTGGCCGGACAGTGGTCAACTGAAGCTTTCTTT. As protein: CASSLAGQWSTEAFF.